The clone carrying this T cell receptor beta chain appeared many times. Its antigen is not identified. TCRdb re-called the 5' RACE reads through MiXCR, storing one row per CDR3 protein. The sample consists of around 230,000 distinct CDR3 sequences, around 9.2% of them appearing once. The data originate from a study of CD8 T cells in ankylosing spondylitis. Study results and caveats: Clones tied to disease were said to be significantly enriched in matched ankylosing spondylitis synovial fluid.

V was shortened by 5 bases and J by 0 bases, with 18 bases between the two germline ends. Germline loops: CDR1 SGHAT, CDR2 FQNNGV. There are 17 residues in the CDR3. V gene TRBV11-2 combines with J gene TRBJ2-3; the D gene is possibly TRBD2 (6 bases). This sequence was found in a male donor with ankylosing spondylitis or in good health (not recorded which). What was sequenced was blood, either unsorted or a sorted T cell fraction (not recorded which). The CDR3 DNA sequence: TGTGCCAGCAGCCTTGCGTGGGCGGGAAGGAGCACAGATACGCAGTATTTT. This gives the protein CASSLAWAGRSTDTQYF.